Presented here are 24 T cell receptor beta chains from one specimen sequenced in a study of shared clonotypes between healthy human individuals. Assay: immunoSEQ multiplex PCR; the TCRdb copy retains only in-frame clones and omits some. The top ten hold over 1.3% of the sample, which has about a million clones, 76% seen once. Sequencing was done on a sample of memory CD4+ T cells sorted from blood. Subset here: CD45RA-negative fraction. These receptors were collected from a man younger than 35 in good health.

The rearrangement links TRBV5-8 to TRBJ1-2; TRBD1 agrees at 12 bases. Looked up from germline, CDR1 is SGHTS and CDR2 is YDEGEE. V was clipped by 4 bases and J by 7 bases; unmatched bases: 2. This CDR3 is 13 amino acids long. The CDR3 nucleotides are TGTGCCAGCAGCGGGACAGGGGGCTTTGGCTACACCTTC. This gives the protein CASSGTGGFGYTF.

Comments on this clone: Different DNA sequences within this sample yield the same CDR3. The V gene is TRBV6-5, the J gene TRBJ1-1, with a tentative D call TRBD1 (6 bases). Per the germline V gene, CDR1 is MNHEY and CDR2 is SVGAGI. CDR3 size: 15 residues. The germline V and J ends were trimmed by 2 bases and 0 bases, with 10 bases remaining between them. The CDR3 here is CASSYRAGVNTEAFF. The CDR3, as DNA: TGTGCCAGCAGTTACCGGGCAGGGGTGAACACTGAAGCTTTCTTT.

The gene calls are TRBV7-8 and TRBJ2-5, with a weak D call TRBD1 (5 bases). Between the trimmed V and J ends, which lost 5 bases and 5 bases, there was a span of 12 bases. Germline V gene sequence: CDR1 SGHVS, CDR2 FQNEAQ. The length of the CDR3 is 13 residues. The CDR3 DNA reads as TGTGCCAGCAGCCTAAATCCAGGGGAGACCCAGTACTTC. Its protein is CASSLNPGETQYF.

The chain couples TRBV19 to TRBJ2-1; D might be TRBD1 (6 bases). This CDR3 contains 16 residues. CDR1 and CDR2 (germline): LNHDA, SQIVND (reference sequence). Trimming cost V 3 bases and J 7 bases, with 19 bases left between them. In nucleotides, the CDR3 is TGTGCCAGTAGTATCAGAGGTACAGGGTTCGGGAATGAGCAGTTCTTC. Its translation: CASSIRGTGFGNEQFF.

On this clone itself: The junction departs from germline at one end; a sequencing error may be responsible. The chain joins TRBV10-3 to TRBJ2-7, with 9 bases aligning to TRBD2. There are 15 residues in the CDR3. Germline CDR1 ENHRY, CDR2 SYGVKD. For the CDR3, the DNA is TGTGCCATCACTGAGAGTAGCGGGGGTCATCAGGAGCAGTACTTC. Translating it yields CAITESSGGHQEQYF.

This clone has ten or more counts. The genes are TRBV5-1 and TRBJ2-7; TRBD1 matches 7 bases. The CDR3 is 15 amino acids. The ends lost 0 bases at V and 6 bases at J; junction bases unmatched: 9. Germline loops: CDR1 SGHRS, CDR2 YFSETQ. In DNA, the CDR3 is TGCGCCAGCAGCTTGGGAGACAGGGCTGGTGGCGAGCAGTACTTC. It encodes CASSLGDRAGGEQYF. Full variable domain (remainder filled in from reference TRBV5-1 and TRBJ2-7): KAGVTQTPRYLIKTRGQQVTLSCSPISGHRSVSWYQQTPGQGLQFLFEYFSETQRNKGNFPGRFSGRQFSNSRSEMNVSTLELGDSALYLCASSLGDRAGGEQYFGPGTRLTVT.

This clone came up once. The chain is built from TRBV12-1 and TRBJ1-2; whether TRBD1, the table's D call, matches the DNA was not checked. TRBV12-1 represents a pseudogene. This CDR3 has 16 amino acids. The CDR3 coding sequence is TGTGCCAGCAGCTTTGACAAGGACAGGGGAATGGATGGCTACACCTTC. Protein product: CASSFDKDRGMDGYTF.

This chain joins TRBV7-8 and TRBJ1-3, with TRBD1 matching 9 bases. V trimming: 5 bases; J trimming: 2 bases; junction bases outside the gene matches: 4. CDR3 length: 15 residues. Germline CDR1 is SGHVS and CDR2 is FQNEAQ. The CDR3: CASSPDRGTGNTIYF. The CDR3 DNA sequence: TGTGCCAGCAGCCCCGACAGGGGGACTGGAAACACCATATATTTT.

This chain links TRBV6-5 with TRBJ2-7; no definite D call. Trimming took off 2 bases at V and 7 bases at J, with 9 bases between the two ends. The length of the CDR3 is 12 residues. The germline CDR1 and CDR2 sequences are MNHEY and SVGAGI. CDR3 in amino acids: CASSYRPPEQYF. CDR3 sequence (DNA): TGTGCCAGCAGTTACCGACCACCGGAGCAGTACTTC.

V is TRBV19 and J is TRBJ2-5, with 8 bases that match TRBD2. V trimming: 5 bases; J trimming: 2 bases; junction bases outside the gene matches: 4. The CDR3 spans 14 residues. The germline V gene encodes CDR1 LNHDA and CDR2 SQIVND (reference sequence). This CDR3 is CASSRTSWQETQYF. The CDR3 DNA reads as TGTGCCAGTAGTCGGACTAGCTGGCAAGAGACCCAGTACTTC.

CDR3 residues: CASSVTGTGGDEQYF. The CDR3, as DNA: TGTGCCAGCAGCGTTACCGGGACAGGGGGCGACGAGCAGTACTTC. The chain is built from TRBV9 and TRBJ2-7; TRBD1 aligns across 12 bases. The CDR3 has 15 residues. The germline V gene has CDR1 SGDLS and CDR2 YYNGEE. The trim removed 2 bases at V and 5 bases at J, leaving 5 bases unmatched.

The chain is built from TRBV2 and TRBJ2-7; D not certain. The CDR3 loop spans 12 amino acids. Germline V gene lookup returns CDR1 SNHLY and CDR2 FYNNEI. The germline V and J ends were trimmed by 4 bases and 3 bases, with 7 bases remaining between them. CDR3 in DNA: TGTGCCAGCAGTGGTAGAATCTACGAGCAGTACTTC. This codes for CASSGRIYEQYF.

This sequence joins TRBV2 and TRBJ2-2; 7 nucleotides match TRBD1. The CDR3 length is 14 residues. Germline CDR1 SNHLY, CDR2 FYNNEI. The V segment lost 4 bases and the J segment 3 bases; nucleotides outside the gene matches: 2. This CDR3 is CASSGQGYTGELFF. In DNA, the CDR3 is TGTGCCAGCAGTGGACAGGGCTACACCGGGGAGCTGTTTTTT.

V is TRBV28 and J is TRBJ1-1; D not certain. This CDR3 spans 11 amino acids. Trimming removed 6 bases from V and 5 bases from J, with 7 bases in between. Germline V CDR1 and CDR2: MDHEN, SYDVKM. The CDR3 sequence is CASRPVTEAFF. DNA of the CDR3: TGTGCCAGCAGGCCCGTAACTGAAGCTTTCTTT.

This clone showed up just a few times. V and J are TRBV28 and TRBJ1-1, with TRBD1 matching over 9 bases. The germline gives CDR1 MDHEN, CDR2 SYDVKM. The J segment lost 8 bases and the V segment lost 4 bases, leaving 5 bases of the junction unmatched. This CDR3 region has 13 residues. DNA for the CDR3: TGTGCCAGCAGTTCGGGACAGGGTTTGGAAGCTTTCTTT. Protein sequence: CASSSGQGLEAFF.

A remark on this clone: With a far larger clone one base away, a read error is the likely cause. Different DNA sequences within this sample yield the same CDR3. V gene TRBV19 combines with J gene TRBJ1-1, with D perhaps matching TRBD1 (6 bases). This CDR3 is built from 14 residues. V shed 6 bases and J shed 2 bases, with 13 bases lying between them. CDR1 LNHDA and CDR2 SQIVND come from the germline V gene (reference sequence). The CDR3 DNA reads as TGTGCCAGTAGCAAGTCACAGGGAAACACTGAAGCTTTCTTT. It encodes CASSKSQGNTEAFF.

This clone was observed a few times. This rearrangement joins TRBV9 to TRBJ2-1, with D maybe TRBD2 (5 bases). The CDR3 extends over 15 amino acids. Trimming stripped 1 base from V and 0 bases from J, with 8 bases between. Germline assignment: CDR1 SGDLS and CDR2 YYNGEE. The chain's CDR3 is CASSVFEGSYNEQFF. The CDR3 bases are TGTGCCAGCAGCGTATTTGAGGGCTCCTACAATGAGCAGTTCTTC.

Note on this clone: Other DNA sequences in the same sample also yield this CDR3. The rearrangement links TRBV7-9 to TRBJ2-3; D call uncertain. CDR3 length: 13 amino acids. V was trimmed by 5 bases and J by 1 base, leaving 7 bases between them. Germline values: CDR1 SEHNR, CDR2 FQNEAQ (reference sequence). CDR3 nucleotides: TGTGCCAGCAGCCGCCAGGGCACAGATACGCAGTATTTT. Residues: CASSRQGTDTQYF.

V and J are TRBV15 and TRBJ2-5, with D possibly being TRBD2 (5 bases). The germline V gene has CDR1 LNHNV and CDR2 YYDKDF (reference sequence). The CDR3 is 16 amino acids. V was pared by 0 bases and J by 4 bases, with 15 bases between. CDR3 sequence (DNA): TGTGCCACCAGCAGAGATCGCCGGGGAATGGGAGAGACCCAGTACTTC. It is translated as CATSRDRRGMGETQYF.

CDR3: CASSKGVGETQYF. CDR3 nucleotide sequence: TGCGCCAGCAGTAAGGGGGTCGGAGAGACCCAGTACTTC. This chain links TRBV10-1 with TRBJ2-5, with a possible D match to TRBD1 (6 bases). CDR3 size: 13 residues. The ends were cut back, 5 bases at V and 4 bases at J, with 11 bases in the middle. The V gene's germline CDR1 is WNHNN and CDR2 SYGVQD (reference sequence).

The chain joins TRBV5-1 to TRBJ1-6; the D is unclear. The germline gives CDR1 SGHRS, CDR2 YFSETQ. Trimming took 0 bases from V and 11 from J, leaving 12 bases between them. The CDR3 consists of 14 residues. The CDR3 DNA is TGCGCCAGCAGCTTGGTAAGCGGAATTACACCCCTCCACTTT. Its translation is CASSLVSGITPLHF.

The CDR3 DNA is TGTGCCAGCAGTCAGGACAGAAACTCTGGAAACACCATATATTTT. As protein: CASSQDRNSGNTIYF. J is TRBJ1-3 and V is TRBV2, with D maybe TRBD1 (6 bases). Trimming took 5 bases from V and 0 from J, leaving 11 bases between them. Germline CDR1 SNHLY, CDR2 FYNNEI. The CDR3 is made up of 15 amino acids.

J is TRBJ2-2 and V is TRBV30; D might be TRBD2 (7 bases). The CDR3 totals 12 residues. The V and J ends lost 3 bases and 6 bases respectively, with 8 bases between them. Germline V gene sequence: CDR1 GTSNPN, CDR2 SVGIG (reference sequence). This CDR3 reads CAWSGGPGELFF. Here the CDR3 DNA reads TGTGCCTGGAGCGGGGGGCCCGGGGAGCTGTTTTTT.

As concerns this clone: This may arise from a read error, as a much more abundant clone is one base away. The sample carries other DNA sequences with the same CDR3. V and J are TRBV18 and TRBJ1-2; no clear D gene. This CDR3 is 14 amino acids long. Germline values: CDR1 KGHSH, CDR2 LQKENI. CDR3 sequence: CASSPQDGEFGYTF. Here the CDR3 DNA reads TGTGCTAGCTCACCTCAGGACGGGGAATTTGGCTACACCTTC.